This T cell receptor beta chain was observed in a study of OX40 agonist ivuxolimab in advanced cancers. CDR1 and CDR2 (germline): WNHNN, SYGVQD (reference sequence). The length of the CDR3 is 11 residues. Trimming stripped 0 bases from V and 14 bases from J, with 5 bases between. TCRdb's table, derived via immunoSEQ multiplex PCR, lists solely in-frame clones and lacks some. In the table there are fewer than 80,000 clones, approximately 86% of which are singletons. The V and J genes are TRBV10-1 and TRBJ1-6; D is undetermined. This receptor was identified in an adult with an advanced solid tumor such as melanoma, head and neck, liver or kidney cancer. Sequencing was performed on CD4+ or CD8+ T cells sorted from blood, taken in a trial of the OX40 agonist ivuxolimab. The CDR3 sequence is CASSESCSLHF. CDR3 nucleotide sequence: TGCGCCAGCAGTGAGTCCTGTTCCCTCCACTTT.